This T cell receptor (beta chain) was identified in a study of blood T cell repertoires in COVID-19. Study-wide context: COVID-19 samples from acute and convalescent phases originated in the United States, Italy and Spain. T cells, B-cell-depleted T cells, or PBMCs provided the cDNA or gDNA that served as material.

Source study methods: The assay estimated nucleated cells by amplifying reference gene primers. The table came from immunoSEQ multiplex PCR; TCRdb's copy has only in-frame clones and leaves some out. The DNA gave D and trimming, while V, J and clone size come from that table. Of 240,000 or so clones listed, around 83% are singletons. The TCR sequence derives from a woman aged 18-35 years with acute or convalescent COVID-19. The sequenced material came from peripheral blood.

This CDR3 reads CASSVVGGGAGLDEQFF. The DNA of the CDR3 is TGTGCCAGCAGCGTAGTAGGAGGAGGGGCAGGGCTTGATGAGCAGTTCTTC. The rearrangement joins TRBV9 to TRBJ2-1; a weak D match, TRBD2 (6 bases). Germline CDR1 SGDLS, CDR2 YYNGEE. The CDR3 sequence is 17 residues long. The V and J ends lost 0 bases and 8 bases respectively, with 21 bases between them.